This T cell receptor (beta chain) was recovered during a study of shared clonotypes between healthy human individuals. Findings of the study overall: Among non-shared clonotypes, generation probabilities were lower than among those shared by all four donors.

The CDR3 contains 15 residues. CD4+ cell separation produced CD45RA+ naive and CD45RA-negative memory subsets. DNA at around 190 ng, 25,000 to 35,000 T cell genomes, went into sorted-subset replicate PCRs. As processed by the authors: ImmunoSEQ gave junction-only sequences without quality scores, so filtering differed. Only in-frame clones appear in the TCRdb table, and some are missing; sequencing was by immunoSEQ multiplex PCR. For V, J and clone size, that table is used; D and trimming come from the DNA. Found here are some 2.4 million clones, roughly 93% of them singletons; the top ten hold approximately 0.36%. In its sample, this clone was seen once. Its antigen is unknown.

Specimen: naive CD4+ T cells from PBMCs. This sample's subset: CD45RA+ positively selected. The chain joins TRBV12-2 to TRBJ2-7. TRBV12-2 is tagged as a pseudogene. This clonotype was sampled from a man aged 18 to 30 in good health. Some clones in this sample may be carry-over from other donors' samples. The CDR3 nucleotides are TGTGCAAGTCGCACCCCCCCGGGACGTTCAGGTGGGCAGTACTTC. This encodes CASRTPPGRSGGQYF.